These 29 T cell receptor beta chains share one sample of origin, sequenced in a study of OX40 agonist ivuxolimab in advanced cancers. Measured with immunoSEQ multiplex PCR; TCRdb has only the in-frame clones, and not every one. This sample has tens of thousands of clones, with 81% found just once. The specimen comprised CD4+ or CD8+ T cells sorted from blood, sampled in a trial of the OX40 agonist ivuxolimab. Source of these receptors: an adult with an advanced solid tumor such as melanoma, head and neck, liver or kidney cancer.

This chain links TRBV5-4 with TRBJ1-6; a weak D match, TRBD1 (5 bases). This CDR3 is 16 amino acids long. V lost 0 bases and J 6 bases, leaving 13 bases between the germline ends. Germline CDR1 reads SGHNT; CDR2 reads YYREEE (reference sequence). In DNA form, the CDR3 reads TGTGCCAGCAGCTTGGGCCAGGGTACGGGTAATTCACCCCTCCACTTT. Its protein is CASSLGQGTGNSPLHF.

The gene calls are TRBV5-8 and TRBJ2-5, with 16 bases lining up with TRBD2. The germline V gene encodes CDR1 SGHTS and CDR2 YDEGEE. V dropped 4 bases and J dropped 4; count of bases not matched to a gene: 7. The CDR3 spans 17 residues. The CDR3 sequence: CASSPGTSGGALETQYF. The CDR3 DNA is TGTGCCAGCAGCCCAGGGACTAGCGGGGGGGCCTTAGAGACCCAGTACTTC. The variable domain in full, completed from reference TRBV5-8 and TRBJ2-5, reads EAGVTQSPTHLIKTRGQQATLRCSPISGHTSVYWYQQALGLGLQFLLWYDEGEERNRGNFPPRFSGRQFPNYSSELNVNALELEDSALYLCASSPGTSGGALETQYFGPGTRLLVL.

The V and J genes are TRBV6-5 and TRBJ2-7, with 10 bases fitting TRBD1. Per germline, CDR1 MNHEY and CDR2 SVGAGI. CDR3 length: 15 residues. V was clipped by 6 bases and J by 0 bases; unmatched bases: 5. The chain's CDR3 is CASRGGQGGSYEQYF. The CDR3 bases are TGTGCCAGCAGAGGAGGACAGGGGGGCTCCTACGAGCAGTACTTC.

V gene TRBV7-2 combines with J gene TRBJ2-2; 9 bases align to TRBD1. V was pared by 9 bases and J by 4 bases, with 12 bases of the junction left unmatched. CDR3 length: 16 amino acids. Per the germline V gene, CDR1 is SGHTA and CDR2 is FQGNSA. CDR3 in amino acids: CASSPDRGGVTGELFF. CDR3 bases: TGTGCCAGTAGCCCTGACAGGGGGGGTGTCACCGGGGAGCTGTTTTTT.

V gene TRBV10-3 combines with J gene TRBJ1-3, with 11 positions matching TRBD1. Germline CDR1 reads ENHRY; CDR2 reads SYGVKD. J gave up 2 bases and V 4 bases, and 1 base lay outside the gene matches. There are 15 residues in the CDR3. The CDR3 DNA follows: TGTGCCATCAGTGGGACAGGGGGCCCTGGAAACACCATATATTTT. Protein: CAISGTGGPGNTIYF.

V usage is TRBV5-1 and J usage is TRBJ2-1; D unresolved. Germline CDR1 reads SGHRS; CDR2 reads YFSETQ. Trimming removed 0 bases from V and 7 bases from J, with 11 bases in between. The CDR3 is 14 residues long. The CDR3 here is CASSLEGRRNEQFF. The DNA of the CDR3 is TGCGCCAGCAGCTTGGAAGGCAGAAGAAATGAGCAGTTCTTC.

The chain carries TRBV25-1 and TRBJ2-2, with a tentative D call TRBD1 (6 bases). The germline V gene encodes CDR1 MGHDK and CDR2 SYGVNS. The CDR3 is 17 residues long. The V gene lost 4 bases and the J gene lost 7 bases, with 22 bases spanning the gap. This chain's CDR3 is CASSGGGTSAANGELFF. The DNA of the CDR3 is TGTGCCAGCAGTGGAGGGGGTACATCAGCGGCGAACGGGGAGCTGTTTTTT.

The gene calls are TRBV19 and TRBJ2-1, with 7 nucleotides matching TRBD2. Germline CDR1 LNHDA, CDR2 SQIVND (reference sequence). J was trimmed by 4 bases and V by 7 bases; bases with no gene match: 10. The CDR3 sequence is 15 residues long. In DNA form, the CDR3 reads TGTGCCAGTACCGATACGTGGGGGGGGTACAATGAGCAGTTCTTC. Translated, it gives CASTDTWGGYNEQFF.

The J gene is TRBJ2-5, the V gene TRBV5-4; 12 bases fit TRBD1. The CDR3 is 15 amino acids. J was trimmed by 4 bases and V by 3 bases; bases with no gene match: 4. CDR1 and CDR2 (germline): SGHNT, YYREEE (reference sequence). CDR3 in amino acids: CASSSGQGAGETQYF. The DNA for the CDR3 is TGTGCCAGCAGCTCGGGACAGGGGGCAGGAGAGACCCAGTACTTC. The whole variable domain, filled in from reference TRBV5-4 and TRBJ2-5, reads ETGVTQSPTHLIKTRGQQVTLRCSSQSGHNTVSWYQQALGQGPQFIFQYYREEENGRGNFPPRFSGLQFPNYSSELNVNALELDDSALYLCASSSGQGAGETQYFGPGTRLLVL.

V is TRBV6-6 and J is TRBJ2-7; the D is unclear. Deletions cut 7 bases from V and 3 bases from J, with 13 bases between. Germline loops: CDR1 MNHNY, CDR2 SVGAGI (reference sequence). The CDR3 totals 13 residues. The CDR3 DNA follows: TGTGCCAGCACCACCCTTTTGGGCTACGAGCAGTACTTC. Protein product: CASTTLLGYEQYF.

CDR3 sequence reads: CASSGTGGANEKLFF. CDR3 nucleotide sequence: TGTGCCAGCAGTGGGACAGGGGGAGCTAATGAAAAACTGTTTTTT. V gene TRBV2 combines with J gene TRBJ1-4, with 10 bases fitting TRBD1. The germline V gene encodes CDR1 SNHLY and CDR2 FYNNEI. This CDR3 is 15 amino acids long. The V and J ends lost 4 bases and 3 bases, in that order; junction bases with no gene match: 2.

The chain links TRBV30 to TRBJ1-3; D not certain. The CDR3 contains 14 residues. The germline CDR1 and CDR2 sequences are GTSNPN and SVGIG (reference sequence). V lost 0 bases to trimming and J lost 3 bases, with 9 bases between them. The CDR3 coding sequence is TGTGCCTGGAGTGTACTTAGTGGTGGAAACACCATATATTTT. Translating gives CAWSVLSGGNTIYF.

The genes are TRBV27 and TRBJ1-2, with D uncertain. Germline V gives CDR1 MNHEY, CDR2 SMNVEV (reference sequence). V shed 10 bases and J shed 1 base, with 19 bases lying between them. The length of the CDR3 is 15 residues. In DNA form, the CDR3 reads TGTGCCAACTTTAACCCCCGGGTTGGTAACTATGGCTACACCTTC. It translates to CANFNPRVGNYGYTF.

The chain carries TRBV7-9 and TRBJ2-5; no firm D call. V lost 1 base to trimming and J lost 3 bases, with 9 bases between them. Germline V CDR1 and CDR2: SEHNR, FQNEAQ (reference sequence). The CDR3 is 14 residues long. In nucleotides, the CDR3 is TGTGCCAGCAGCTTAGAGACAACTGAAGAGACCCAGTACTTC. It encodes CASSLETTEETQYF.

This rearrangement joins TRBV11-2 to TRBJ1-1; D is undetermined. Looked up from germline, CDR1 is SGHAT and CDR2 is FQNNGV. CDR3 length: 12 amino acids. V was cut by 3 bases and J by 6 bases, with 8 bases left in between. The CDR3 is CASSFKGSEAFF. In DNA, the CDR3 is TGTGCCAGCAGCTTTAAAGGGTCTGAAGCTTTCTTT. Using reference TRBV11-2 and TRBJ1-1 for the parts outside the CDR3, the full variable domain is EAGVAQSPRYKIIEKRQSVAFWCNPISGHATLYWYQQILGQGPKLLIQFQNNGVVDDSQLPKDRFSAERLKGVDSTLKIQPAKLEDSAVYLCASSFKGSEAFFGQGTRLTVV.

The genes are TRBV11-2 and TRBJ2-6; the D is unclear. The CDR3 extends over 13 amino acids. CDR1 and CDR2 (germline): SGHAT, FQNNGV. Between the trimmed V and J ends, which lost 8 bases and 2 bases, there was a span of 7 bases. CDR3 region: CASLWAGANVLTF. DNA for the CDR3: TGTGCCAGCCTCTGGGCTGGGGCCAACGTCCTGACTTTC.

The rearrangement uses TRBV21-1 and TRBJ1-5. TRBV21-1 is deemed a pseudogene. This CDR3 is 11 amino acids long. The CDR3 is CARNGNQPQHF. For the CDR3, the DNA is TGTGCCAGAAACGGCAATCAGCCCCAGCATTTT.

The CDR3: CASSPRQGNQPQHF. CDR3 DNA: TGTGCCAGCAGCCCTCGGCAGGGAAATCAGCCCCAGCATTTT. The gene calls are TRBV12-1 and TRBJ1-5; the DNA was not compared with TRBD1, the D call given in the table. TRBV12-1 is flagged as a pseudogene. CDR3 length: 14 residues.

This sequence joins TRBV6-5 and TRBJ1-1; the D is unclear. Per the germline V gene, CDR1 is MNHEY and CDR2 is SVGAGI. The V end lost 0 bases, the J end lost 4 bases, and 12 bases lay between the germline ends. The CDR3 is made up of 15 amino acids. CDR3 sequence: CASSYSGGVGTEAFF. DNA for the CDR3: TGTGCCAGCAGTTACTCGGGTGGGGTCGGCACTGAAGCTTTCTTT.

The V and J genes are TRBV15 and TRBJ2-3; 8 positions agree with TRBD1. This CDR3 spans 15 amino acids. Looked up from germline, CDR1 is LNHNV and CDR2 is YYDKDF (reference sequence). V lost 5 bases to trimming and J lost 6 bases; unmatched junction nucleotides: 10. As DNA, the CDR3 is TGTGCCACCAGCGGACGGCAGGGGGCGCGGGATACGCAGTATTTT. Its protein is CATSGRQGARDTQYF.

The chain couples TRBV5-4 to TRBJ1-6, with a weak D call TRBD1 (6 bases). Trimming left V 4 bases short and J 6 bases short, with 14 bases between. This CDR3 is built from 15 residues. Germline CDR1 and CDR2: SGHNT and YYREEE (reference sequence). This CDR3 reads CASSLRQAGNSPLHF. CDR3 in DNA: TGTGCCAGCAGCCTGCGACAGGCGGGTAATTCACCCCTCCACTTT.

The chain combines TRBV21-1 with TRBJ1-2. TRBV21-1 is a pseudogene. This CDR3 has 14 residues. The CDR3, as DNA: TGTGCCAGCAGCAAAGCAGGCACAAACTATGGCTACACCTTC. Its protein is CASSKAGTNYGYTF.

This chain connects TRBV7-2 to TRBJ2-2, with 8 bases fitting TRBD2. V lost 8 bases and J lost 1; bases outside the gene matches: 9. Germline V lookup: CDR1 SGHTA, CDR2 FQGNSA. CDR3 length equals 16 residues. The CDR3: CASFVWRGVNTGELFF. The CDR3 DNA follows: TGTGCCAGCTTTGTTTGGCGGGGGGTGAACACCGGGGAGCTGTTTTTT. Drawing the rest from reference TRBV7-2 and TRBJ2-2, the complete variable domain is GAGVSQSPSNKVTEKGKDVELRCDPISGHTALYWYRQSLGQGLEFLIYFQGNSAPDKSGLPSDRFSAERTGGSVSTLTIQRTQQEDSAVYLCASFVWRGVNTGELFFGEGSRLTVL.

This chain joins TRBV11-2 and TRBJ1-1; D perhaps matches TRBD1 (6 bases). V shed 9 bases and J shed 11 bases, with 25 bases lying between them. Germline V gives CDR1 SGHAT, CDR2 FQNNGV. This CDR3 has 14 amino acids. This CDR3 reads CASKLLGGAGGAFF. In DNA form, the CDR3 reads TGTGCCAGTAAACTACTTGGGGGCGCGGGCGGGGCTTTCTTT.

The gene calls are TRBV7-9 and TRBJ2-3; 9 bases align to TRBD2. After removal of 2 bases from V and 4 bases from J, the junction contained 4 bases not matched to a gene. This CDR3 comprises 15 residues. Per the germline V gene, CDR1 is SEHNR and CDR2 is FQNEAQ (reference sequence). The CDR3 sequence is CASSLLAGYADTQYF. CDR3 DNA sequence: TGTGCCAGCAGCTTACTAGCGGGGTACGCAGATACGCAGTATTTT.

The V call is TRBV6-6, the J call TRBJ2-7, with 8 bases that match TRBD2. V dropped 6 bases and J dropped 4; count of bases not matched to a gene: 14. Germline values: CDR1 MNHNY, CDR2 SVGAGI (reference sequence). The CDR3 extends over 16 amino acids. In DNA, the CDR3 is TGTGCCAGCAGCCCCCCGGGGGTGGCGGGGGGTTACGAGCAGTACTTC. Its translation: CASSPPGVAGGYEQYF.

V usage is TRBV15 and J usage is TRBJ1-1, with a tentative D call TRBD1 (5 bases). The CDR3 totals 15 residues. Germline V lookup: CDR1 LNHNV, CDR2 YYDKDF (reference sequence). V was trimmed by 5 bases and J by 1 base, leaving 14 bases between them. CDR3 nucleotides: TGTGCCACCAGCTCCTGGGACGGACCGAACACTGAAGCTTTCTTT. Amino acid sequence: CATSSWDGPNTEAFF.

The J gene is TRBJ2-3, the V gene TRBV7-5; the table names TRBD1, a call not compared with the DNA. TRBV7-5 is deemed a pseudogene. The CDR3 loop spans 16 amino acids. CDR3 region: CARSLTRDIGTDTQYF. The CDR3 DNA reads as TGTGCCAGAAGCTTAACCCGGGACATAGGCACAGATACGCAGTATTTT.

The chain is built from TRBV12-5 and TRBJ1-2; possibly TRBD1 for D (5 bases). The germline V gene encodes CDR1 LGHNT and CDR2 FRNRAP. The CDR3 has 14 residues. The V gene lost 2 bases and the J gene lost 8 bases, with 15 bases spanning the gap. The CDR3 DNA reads TGTGCTAGTGGTTTGTCCGGGCAGGGAAAGGGCTACACCTTC. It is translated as CASGLSGQGKGYTF.